Listed below are T cell receptor beta chains from one sample, sequenced in a study of blood T cell repertoires in COVID-19. Repertoires were generated with immunoSEQ multiplex PCR, while TCRdb's copy carries only in-frame clones and drops some. The sample shows tens of thousands of clones, more than 75% of them seen only once. The sequencing input was peripheral blood. These receptors were collected from a human donor with active COVID-19. The donor label of this sample is uncertain. The conserved cysteine and the conserved F or W are not part of the CDR3 here. Fields, in order: V gene, J gene, clone size, CDR3 length, CDR3 protein. Some rows mark clone size as missing; the rest say once, few, many or name a class of expanded clone.

v_call: TRBV6-5; j_call: TRBJ2-1; clone_size: -; cdr3_length: 12; cdr3_aa: ASSYSPAYNEQF
v_call: TRBV9; j_call: TRBJ2-3; clone_size: -; cdr3_length: 13; cdr3_aa: ASSTLAGGADTQY
v_call: TRBV24-1; j_call: TRBJ1-2; clone_size: -; cdr3_length: 13; cdr3_aa: ATSDVGTGSSGYT
v_call: TRBV14; j_call: TRBJ2-1; clone_size: -; cdr3_length: 14; cdr3_aa: ASSQDSGGGGNEQF
v_call: TRBV27; j_call: TRBJ2-7; clone_size: once; cdr3_length: 12; cdr3_aa: ASRPQGVNYEQY
v_call: TRBV4-2; j_call: TRBJ1-2; clone_size: -; cdr3_length: 11; cdr3_aa: ASSQEDRYGYT
v_call: TRBV6-2/TRBV6-3; j_call: TRBJ1-5; clone_size: -; cdr3_length: 15; cdr3_aa: ASSYSPGRGLSQPQH
v_call: TRBV5-6; j_call: TRBJ1-4; clone_size: once; cdr3_length: 12; cdr3_aa: ASSLRQGNEKLF
v_call: TRBV6-7; j_call: TRBJ2-5; clone_size: once; cdr3_length: 13; cdr3_aa: ASSYRGQLKETQY
v_call: TRBV6-5; j_call: TRBJ2-1; clone_size: -; cdr3_length: 13; cdr3_aa: ASSYVGSRLNEQF
v_call: TRBV2; j_call: TRBJ1-2; clone_size: few; cdr3_length: 17; cdr3_aa: ASSVTSPGYSSSPYGYT
v_call: TRBV18; j_call: TRBJ1-6; clone_size: -; cdr3_length: 14; cdr3_aa: ASSNVARGGNSPLH
v_call: TRBV6-2/TRBV6-3; j_call: TRBJ2-1; clone_size: -; cdr3_length: 11; cdr3_aa: ASSYPPSSVQF
v_call: TRBV7-2; j_call: TRBJ2-7; clone_size: -; cdr3_length: 13; cdr3_aa: ASSLGGSGGHEQY